This passage covers 10 T cell receptor beta chains from one sample sequenced in a study of T-cell reconstitution after alpha-beta-depleted transplantation in children. Unique molecular identifiers were used to barcode this TCRbeta library. Each CDR3 protein is one row after TCRdb ran MiXCR on the PCR reads. The sample lists some 290,000 distinct CDR3 sequences, 23% occurring once. The starting material was PBMCs, mostly from graft donor cells, obtained 180 days after TCRalphabeta/CD19-depleted stem cell transplant. These receptors all stem from a male patient younger than 18 who had a stem cell transplant for acute lymphoblastic leukemia, so the T cells may come from the graft donor.

This chain joins TRBV5-1 and TRBJ1-3, with D possibly TRBD1 on 5 matching bases. The germline CDR1 and CDR2 sequences are SGHRS and YFSETQ. V gave up 0 bases and J gave up 0 bases, with 13 bases separating them. The CDR3 covers 17 residues. The CDR3 here is CASSLAPRGSSGNTIYF. The CDR3 bases are TGCGCCAGCAGCTTGGCCCCCCGGGGGAGCTCTGGAAACACCATATATTTT.

The chain carries TRBV4-1 and TRBJ2-2; D might be TRBD1 (5 bases). V was clipped by 2 bases and J by 5 bases, with 12 bases between them. Germline CDR1 reads MGHRA; CDR2 reads YSYEKL. The CDR3 extends over 15 amino acids. In DNA, the CDR3 is TGCGCCAGCAGCCAATATAAGGGGCGGACCGGGGAGCTGTTTTTT. Its protein product is CASSQYKGRTGELFF.

In DNA form, the CDR3 reads TGCGCCAGCAGACAGGGCTGGAATCAGCCCCAGCATTTT. Its translation is CASRQGWNQPQHF. V gene TRBV10-2 combines with J gene TRBJ1-5; possibly TRBD1 for D (6 bases). Trimming took 6 bases from V and 4 from J, leaving 10 bases between them. The CDR3 runs 13 residues. Germline CDR1 is WSHSY and CDR2 is SAAADI.

The rearrangement links TRBV4-2 to TRBJ1-1; D remains ambiguous. The CDR3 totals 14 residues. The V gene's germline CDR1 is LGHNA and CDR2 YNFKEQ. V was pared by 1 base and J by 0 bases, with 6 bases between. CDR3 in DNA: TGTGCCAGCAGCCAAGGGTTCGTGAACACTGAAGCTTTCTTT. It specifies CASSQGFVNTEAFF.

The chain combines TRBV7-6 with TRBJ1-2; possibly TRBD1 for D (6 bases). CDR1 is SGHVS, CDR2 FNYEAQ, per germline. The V end was cut by 1 base, the J end by 0 bases, with 12 bases between. The CDR3 sequence is 16 residues long. The CDR3 nucleotides read TGTGCCAGCAGCTTAGACGGACAGATCGCTAACTATGGCTACACCTTC. It is translated as CASSLDGQIANYGYTF.

The genes are TRBV5-1 and TRBJ2-3, with D perhaps given as TRBD1 or TRBD2 (5 bases each). Trimming removed 4 bases from V and 2 bases from J, with 20 bases in between. Germline CDR1 is SGHRS and CDR2 is YFSETQ. This CDR3 comprises 17 residues. The CDR3 is CASSGGVPNSHTDTQYF. CDR3 bases: TGCGCCAGCAGCGGGGGAGTTCCCAACTCCCACACAGATACGCAGTATTTT.

V and J are TRBV5-1 and TRBJ2-7, with 13 bases fitting TRBD2. In germline, CDR1 is SGHRS, CDR2 YFSETQ. The CDR3 sequence is 20 residues long. After removal of 4 bases from V and 3 bases from J, the junction contained 19 bases not matched to a gene. CDR3 amino acids: CASSPALAGGPWGADYEQYF. For the CDR3, the DNA is TGCGCCAGCAGCCCCGCACTAGCGGGAGGGCCGTGGGGTGCTGACTACGAGCAGTACTTC.

This sequence joins TRBV2 and TRBJ1-1, with 8 positions matching TRBD1. Losses at the gene ends were 6 bases for V and 6 bases for J; bases not matched to a gene: 3. Germline-derived CDR1 and CDR2 are SNHLY and FYNNEI. The CDR3 spans 12 residues. The CDR3 coding sequence is TGTGCCAGCAGCCGGACAGGGTCTGAAGCTTTCTTT. It translates to CASSRTGSEAFF.

This clonotype has only a few counts. This chain links TRBV9 with TRBJ1-2; 7 bases line up with TRBD1. Germline CDR1 SGDLS, CDR2 YYNGEE. The V and J ends lost 4 bases and 1 base, in that order; junction bases with no gene match: 7. The CDR3 has 15 residues. The CDR3 nucleotides read TGTGCCAGCAGCTTGACAGGGCTCTTTAACTATGGCTACACCTTC. This gives the protein CASSLTGLFNYGYTF.

The rearrangement joins TRBV12-3 or TRBV12-4 to TRBJ1-2; D uncertain. Trimming took off 1 base at V and 2 bases at J, with 2 bases between the two ends. This CDR3 has 12 amino acids. The CDR3 here is CASSLENYGYTF. For the CDR3, the DNA is TGTGCCAGCAGTTTAGAGAACTATGGCTACACCTTC.